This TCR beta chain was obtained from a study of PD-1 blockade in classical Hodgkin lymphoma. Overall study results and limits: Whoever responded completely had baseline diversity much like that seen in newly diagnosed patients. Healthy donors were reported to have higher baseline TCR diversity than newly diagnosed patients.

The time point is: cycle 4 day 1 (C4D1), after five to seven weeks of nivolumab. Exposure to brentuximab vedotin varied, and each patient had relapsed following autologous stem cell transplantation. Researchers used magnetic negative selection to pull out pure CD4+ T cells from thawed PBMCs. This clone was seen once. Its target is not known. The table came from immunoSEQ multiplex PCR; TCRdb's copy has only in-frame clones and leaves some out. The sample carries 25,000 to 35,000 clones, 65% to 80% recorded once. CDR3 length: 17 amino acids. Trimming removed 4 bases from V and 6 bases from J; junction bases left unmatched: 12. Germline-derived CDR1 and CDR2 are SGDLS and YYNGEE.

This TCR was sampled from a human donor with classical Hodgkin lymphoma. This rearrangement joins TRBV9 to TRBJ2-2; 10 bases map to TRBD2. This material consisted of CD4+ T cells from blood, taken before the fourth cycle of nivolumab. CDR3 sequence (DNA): TGTGCCAGCAGCCCCCAGCAAGCGGGAGGGGTGGCCGGGGAGCTGTTTTTT. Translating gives CASSPQQAGGVAGELFF.